These 25 T cell receptor beta chains were all obtained from the same sample, sequenced in a study of blood T cell repertoires in COVID-19. The method was immunoSEQ multiplex PCR; TCRdb's version includes in-frame clones alone and lacks a portion of them. The data hold roughly 300,000 clones, with 65% to 90% observed a single time. The sequenced sample was peripheral blood. The origin of the receptors is a human donor in a cohort sampled during active COVID-19.

This chain joins TRBV7-2 and TRBJ2-3; TRBD2 agrees at 10 bases. The CDR3 length is 19 residues. Germline loops: CDR1 SGHTA, CDR2 FQGNSA. Unmatched junction bases numbered 17, after V lost 1 base and J lost 7 bases. The CDR3 protein is CASSLDSVPLAGVYYTQYF. CDR3 DNA sequence: TGTGCCAGCAGCTTAGACTCCGTACCTCTAGCGGGAGTGTACTATACGCAGTATTTT.

The chain uses TRBV20-1 and TRBJ1-1; D gene unclear. V lost 0 bases and J 6 bases, leaving 5 bases between the germline ends. This CDR3 region has 11 residues. From germline, CDR1 is DFQATT and CDR2 SNEGSKA (reference sequence). The CDR3 nucleotides read TGCAGTGCTAGAGATCTCCCTGAAGCTTTCTTT. Its protein product is CSARDLPEAFF.

The chain combines TRBV7-2 with TRBJ2-1; D is ambiguous. V was trimmed by 1 base and J by 5 bases, leaving 15 bases between them. Germline V gives CDR1 SGHTA, CDR2 FQGNSA. The CDR3 runs to 16 residues. CDR3 DNA: TGTGCCAGCAGCTTAGAGGTGTTAGCCGTTCACAATGAGCAGTTCTTC. The encoded protein is CASSLEVLAVHNEQFF. The full variable domain, completed using reference TRBV7-2 and TRBJ2-1, is GAGVSQSPSNKVTEKGKDVELRCDPISGHTALYWYRQSLGQGLEFLIYFQGNSAPDKSGLPSDRFSAERTGGSVSTLTIQRTQQEDSAVYLCASSLEVLAVHNEQFFGPGTRLTVL.

This clone has just one count. The chain couples TRBV3-1 (or the pseudogene TRBV3-2) to TRBJ2-4; D may be TRBD2 (5 bases). V dropped 1 base and J dropped 0 bases, with 7 bases sitting between them. Germline CDR1 LGHDT, CDR2 YNNKEL (reference sequence). The CDR3 loop spans 15 amino acids. CDR3 amino acids: CASSQGTLAKNIQYF. The DNA of the CDR3 is TGTGCCAGCAGCCAAGGGACTTTAGCCAAAAACATTCAGTACTTC.

This clone was seen more than once but under ten times. The rearrangement uses TRBV4-3 and TRBJ1-1; 7 positions match TRBD1. Per germline, CDR1 LGHNA and CDR2 YSLEER. The J segment lost 6 bases and the V segment lost 1 base, leaving 14 bases of the junction unmatched. The CDR3 contains 17 residues. The CDR3 sequence is CASSQAPVTGQGAEAFF. DNA of the CDR3: TGCGCCAGCAGCCAAGCCCCTGTGACAGGGCAGGGAGCTGAAGCTTTCTTT.

This chain connects TRBV5-5 to TRBJ2-5; 10 bases map to TRBD1. The CDR3 length is 16 residues. The V gene end was trimmed by 4 bases and the J gene end by 5 bases; junction bases not matched to a gene: 11. Germline CDR1 is SGHKS and CDR2 is YYEKEE (reference sequence). In DNA, the CDR3 is TGTGCCAGCAGCGCTGCCGAGACAGGGGGCGCGGAGACCCAGTACTTC. Encoded protein: CASSAAETGGAETQYF.

This clone was recorded only once. The V call is TRBV6-5, the J call TRBJ2-1; 8 bases are shared with TRBD2. This CDR3 comprises 14 residues. Trimming cost V 5 bases and J 9 bases; bases outside gene matches: 9. In germline, CDR1 is MNHEY, CDR2 SVGAGI. The CDR3 nucleotides are TGTGCCAGCAGTAGCGGGGGCTCCCCCAGTGAGCAGTTCTTC. Its protein product is CASSSGGSPSEQFF.

The chain employs TRBV27 and TRBJ2-2, with 7 bases matching TRBD2. The CDR3 runs to 15 residues. J gave up 0 bases and V 4 bases, and 2 bases lay outside the gene matches. Germline V gene data show CDR1 as MNHEY and CDR2 as SMNVEV (reference sequence). CDR3 sequence (DNA): TGTGCCAGCAGTTATAGCGGGTCGAACACCGGGGAGCTGTTTTTT. It specifies CASSYSGSNTGELFF.

The V call is TRBV11-2, the J call TRBJ2-7; TRBD2 matches 7 bases. CDR3 length equals 17 residues. V lost 5 bases, J lost 4 bases, and 17 bases stayed unmatched. Germline V CDR1 and CDR2: SGHAT, FQNNGV. The CDR3 nucleotides are TGTGCCAGCAGCGTCAGGGTGGGGCGGGAGTGGGGGTACGAGCAGTACTTC. Its protein is CASSVRVGREWGYEQYF.

The CDR3 coding sequence is TGTGCCAGCAGTTCGATCAGGGGCACGGGCTACGAGCAGTACTTC. Translating it yields CASSSIRGTGYEQYF. V and J are TRBV6-6 and TRBJ2-7; maybe TRBD1 (6 bases). The V end was cut by 4 bases, the J end by 3 bases, with 16 bases between. CDR1 and CDR2 from the germline V gene are MNHNY and SVGAGI (reference sequence). The CDR3 is 15 amino acids.

The J gene is TRBJ1-5, the V gene TRBV3-1 (or the pseudogene TRBV3-2), with 9 bases aligning to TRBD1. This CDR3 has 13 amino acids. From germline, CDR1 is LGHDT and CDR2 YNNKEL (reference sequence). J was trimmed by 10 bases and V by 6 bases; bases with no gene match: 7. Written as DNA, the CDR3 is TGTGCCAGCAGTAGGGACAGGGCACATCCCCAGCATTTT. Residues: CASSRDRAHPQHF.

The chain is built from TRBV10-3 and TRBJ1-2; 10 bases fit TRBD1. The J segment lost 7 bases and the V segment lost 2 bases, leaving 7 bases of the junction unmatched. Germline CDR1 and CDR2: ENHRY and SYGVKD. This CDR3 is 15 amino acids long. The CDR3 coding sequence is TGTGCCATCAGTGAGCCGGGACAGGGGCGGGGTGGCTACACCTTC. Amino acids: CAISEPGQGRGGYTF.

V and J are TRBV29-1 and TRBJ2-1, with TRBD2 matching 7 bases. This CDR3 has 16 amino acids. Germline CDR1 reads SQVTM; CDR2 reads ANQGSEA. J gave up 4 bases and V 6 bases, and 15 bases lay outside the gene matches. The CDR3 protein is CSVCGGGTETYNEQFF. CDR3 in DNA: TGCAGCGTCTGTGGGGGAGGGACGGAAACGTACAATGAGCAGTTCTTC.

The chain combines TRBV2 with TRBJ1-4; TRBD1 agrees at 9 bases. Germline CDR1 and CDR2: SNHLY and FYNNEI. This CDR3 region has 16 residues. V lost 9 bases, J lost 4 bases, and 12 bases stayed unmatched. CDR3 coding DNA: TGTGCCAGTCTCCTCGGGACAGGGACCCGTAATGAAAAACTGTTTTTT. Translation: CASLLGTGTRNEKLFF.

The chain carries TRBV19 and TRBJ1-3; 7 bases are a match to TRBD1. The CDR3 loop spans 16 amino acids. Trimming took 6 bases from V and 4 from J; bases not matched to a gene: 12. Germline V gene lookup returns CDR1 LNHDA and CDR2 SQIVND (reference sequence). The CDR3 nucleotides are TGTGCCAGTAGCCCCCACAGGGGAAAGTCCGGAAACACCATATATTTT. This encodes CASSPHRGKSGNTIYF. Supplemented by reference TRBV19 and TRBJ1-3, the full variable domain reads DGGITQSPKYLFRKEGQNVTLSCEQNLNHDAMYWYRQDPGQGLRLIYYSQIVNDFQKGDIAEGYSVSREKKESFPLTVTSAQKNPTAFYLCASSPHRGKSGNTIYFGEGSWLTVV.

CDR3 loop: CASSVLAGVTDTQYF. The CDR3 DNA follows: TGTGCCAGTAGTGTCTTAGCGGGAGTCACAGATACGCAGTATTTT. The chain uses TRBV19 and TRBJ2-3, with TRBD2 matching over 9 bases. After removal of 5 bases from V and 2 bases from J, the junction contained 5 bases not matched to a gene. Germline V gene lookup returns CDR1 LNHDA and CDR2 SQIVND (reference sequence). This CDR3 has 15 residues.

This sequence joins TRBV7-9 and TRBJ1-5; 7 positions match TRBD1. This CDR3 has 14 amino acids. V gave up 4 bases and J gave up 6 bases; unmatched junction bases: 6. The germline V gene has CDR1 SEHNR and CDR2 FQNEAQ (reference sequence). CDR3 DNA: TGTGCCAGCAGCTCGAACAGGGGTGGTCAGCCCCAGCATTTT. Translating it yields CASSSNRGGQPQHF.

The genes are TRBV7-8 and TRBJ1-5; TRBD1 agrees at 8 bases. The CDR3 is 17 residues long. Germline values: CDR1 SGHVS, CDR2 FQNEAQ. J lost 0 bases, V lost 5 bases, and 9 bases had no gene match. The CDR3: CASSLTGGVYSNQPQHF. CDR3 sequence (DNA): TGTGCCAGCAGCCTAACAGGGGGTGTTTATAGCAATCAGCCCCAGCATTTT.

The chain joins TRBV6-6 to TRBJ1-4, with 9 bases aligning to TRBD1. CDR3 length: 15 amino acids. Germline loops: CDR1 MNHNY, CDR2 SVGAGI (reference sequence). The J segment lost 8 bases and the V segment lost 4 bases, leaving 8 bases of the junction unmatched. The CDR3, as DNA: TGTGCCAGCAGTTCCCGGGACAGGGTATGGGAAAAACTGTTTTTT. It translates to CASSSRDRVWEKLFF.

A single count supports this clone. The V call is TRBV18, the J call TRBJ2-1, with unresolved D. The CDR3 extends over 13 amino acids. The germline V and J ends were trimmed by 3 bases and 7 bases, with 10 bases remaining between them. Germline V CDR1 and CDR2: KGHSH, LQKENI. The CDR3 sequence is CASSPSPENEQFF. In DNA, the CDR3 is TGTGCCAGCTCACCCTCGCCCGAGAATGAGCAGTTCTTC.

The gene calls are TRBV2 and TRBJ1-1; D remains unclear. There are 13 residues in the CDR3. In germline, CDR1 is SNHLY, CDR2 FYNNEI. With 3 bases removed from V and 4 bases from J, the gap between germline ends came to 9 bases. CDR3 DNA: TGTGCCAGCAGTGATCGGGGAGGCACTGAAGCTTTCTTT. It translates to CASSDRGGTEAFF.

The chain links TRBV9 to TRBJ2-3; D gene uncertain. Trimming pared 3 bases from V and 2 bases from J, leaving 16 bases between. Germline CDR1 is SGDLS and CDR2 is YYNGEE. The CDR3 is made up of 16 amino acids. The CDR3 region has the DNA TGTGCCAGCAGCGCAGACGGTGGCGGTTACACAGATACGCAGTATTTT. This encodes CASSADGGGYTDTQYF.

CDR3 amino acids: CASSPPGLAGGDTQYF. The CDR3 region has the DNA TGTGCCAGCTCACCCCCGGGACTAGCGGGAGGTGATACGCAGTATTTT. This chain uses TRBV18 with TRBJ2-3; 15 bases match TRBD2. The CDR3 runs 16 residues. The trim removed 3 bases at V and 6 bases at J, leaving 4 bases unmatched. Germline CDR1 reads KGHSH; CDR2 reads LQKENI.

The chain couples TRBV13 to TRBJ2-1, with 10 nucleotides matching TRBD2. After removal of 3 bases from V and 9 bases from J, the junction contained 23 bases not matched to a gene. This CDR3 has 20 amino acids. CDR1 and CDR2 (germline): PRHDT, FYEKMQ (reference sequence). CDR3 region: CASSFGAGGFLAGASGEQFF. DNA of the CDR3: TGTGCCAGCAGCTTCGGGGCAGGGGGTTTTCTAGCGGGAGCGTCGGGTGAGCAGTTCTTC.

The chain joins TRBV7-2 to TRBJ2-7, with D possibly TRBD1 on 6 matching bases. Trimming cost V 1 base and J 6 bases, with 10 bases left between them. Germline CDR1 SGHTA, CDR2 FQGNSA. This CDR3 has 13 amino acids. Here the CDR3 DNA reads TGTGCCAGCAGCTTAGGCAGGGGATCCGAGCAGTACTTC. It translates to CASSLGRGSEQYF.